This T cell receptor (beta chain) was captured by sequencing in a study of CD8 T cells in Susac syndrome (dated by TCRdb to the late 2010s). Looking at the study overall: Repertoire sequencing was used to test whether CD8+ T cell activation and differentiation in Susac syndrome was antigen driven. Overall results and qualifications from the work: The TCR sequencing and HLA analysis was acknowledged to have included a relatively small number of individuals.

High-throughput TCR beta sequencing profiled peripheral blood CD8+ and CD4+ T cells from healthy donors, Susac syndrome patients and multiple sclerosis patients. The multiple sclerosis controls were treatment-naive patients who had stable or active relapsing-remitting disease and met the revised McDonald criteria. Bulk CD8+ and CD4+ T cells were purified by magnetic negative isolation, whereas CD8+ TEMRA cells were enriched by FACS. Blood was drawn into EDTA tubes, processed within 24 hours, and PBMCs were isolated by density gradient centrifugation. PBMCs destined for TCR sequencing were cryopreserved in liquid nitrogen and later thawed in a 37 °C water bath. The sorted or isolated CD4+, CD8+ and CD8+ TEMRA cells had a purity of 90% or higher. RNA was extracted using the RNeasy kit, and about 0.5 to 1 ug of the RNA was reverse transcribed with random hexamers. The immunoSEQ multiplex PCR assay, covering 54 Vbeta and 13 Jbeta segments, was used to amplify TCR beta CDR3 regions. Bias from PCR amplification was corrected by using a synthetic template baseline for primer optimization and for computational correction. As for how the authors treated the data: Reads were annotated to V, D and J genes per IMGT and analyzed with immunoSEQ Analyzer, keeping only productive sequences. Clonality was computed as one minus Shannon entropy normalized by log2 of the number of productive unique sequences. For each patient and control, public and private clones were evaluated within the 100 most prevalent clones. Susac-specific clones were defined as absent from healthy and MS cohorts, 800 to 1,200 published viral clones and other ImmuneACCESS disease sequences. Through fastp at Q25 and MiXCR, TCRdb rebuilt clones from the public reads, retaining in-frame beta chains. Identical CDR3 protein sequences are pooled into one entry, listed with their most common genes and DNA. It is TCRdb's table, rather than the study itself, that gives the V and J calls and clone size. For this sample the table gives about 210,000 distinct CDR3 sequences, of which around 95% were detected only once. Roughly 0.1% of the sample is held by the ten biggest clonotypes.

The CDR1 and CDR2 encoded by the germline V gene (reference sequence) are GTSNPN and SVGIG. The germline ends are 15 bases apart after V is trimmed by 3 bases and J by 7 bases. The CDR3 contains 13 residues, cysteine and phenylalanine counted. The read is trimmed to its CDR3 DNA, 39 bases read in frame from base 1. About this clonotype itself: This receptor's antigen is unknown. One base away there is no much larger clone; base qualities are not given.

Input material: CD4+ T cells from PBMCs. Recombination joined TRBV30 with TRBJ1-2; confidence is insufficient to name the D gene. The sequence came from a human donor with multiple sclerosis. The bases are TGTGCCTGGAGACACGTTATGGGTCTTGGCTACACCTTC. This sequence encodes CAWRHVMGLGYTF.